The TCR beta chain described here comes from a study of immune heterogeneity within non-small cell lung tumors. Study overall: The composition of the tumors was a few squamous cell carcinomas, roughly ten non-squamous carcinomas and 1 not otherwise specified. Study outcomes and limitations: T-cell receptor beta clonotypes at high frequency differed largely between individual patients. Local T-cell clonality tracked local tumor mutational burden; the correlation was moderate but significant (R around 0.31). Within a patient, dominant CDR3 beta clonotypes were shared across sites, though different locations had unique frequent clones.

A remark on this clonotype: Its antigen is unidentified.

The TCR beta CDR3 region underwent multiplex PCR amplification with 32 V and 13 J primers. TCRdb fed the multiplex PCR reads into MiXCR, producing one record per CDR3 protein. The sample has 2,000 or so distinct CDR3 sequences, roughly 29% seen once. The length of the CDR3 is 15 residues. With 2 bases removed from V and 4 bases from J, the gap between germline ends came to 9 bases. Germline values: CDR1 SGHTA, CDR2 FQGTGA. Bulk tumor genomic DNA, approximately 570 ng per sample, was the template. While surgery was under way, several biopsies spaced far apart were taken per primary tumor. Samples came from untreated patients having curative surgery for newly diagnosed non-small cell lung cancer.

The sequence was collected from a woman between 45 and 65 years old with non-small cell lung cancer. The rearrangement joins TRBV7-3 to TRBJ1-6; D call uncertain. The sample was lung tumor tissue. CDR3: CASSLFPSYNSPLHF. In DNA form, the CDR3 reads TGTGCCAGCAGCTTATTTCCGTCGTATAATTCACCCCTCCACTTT.